This TCR beta chain originates from a study of blood T cell repertoires in COVID-19 (dated by TCRdb to the early 2020s). With respect to the entire study: Samples covering the acute and convalescent phases of COVID-19 were provided by collaborators in the United States, Italy and Spain. Subjects who had been exposed to COVID-19, were actively infected with it, or had recovered from it provided the deeply sampled blood TCRbeta repertoires that made up the dataset. The sample metadata nearly always contained a de-identified subject ID, COVID-19 status, age in years and sex. The prospective study material was composed of cDNA or gDNA derived from T cells, B-cell-depleted T cells, or PBMCs. The samples were drawn from two sources: the first 160 participants of the ongoing ImmuneRACE study, and 1,254 subjects contributed by 6 global collaborators. HLA class I and class II types, where available, came from metadata supplied by the sample provider rather than from assay-based typing. The repertoires were released in a freely available public database intended as a resource for research on the immune response to SARS-CoV-2.

TCRbeta CDR3 regions were amplified from genomic DNA by means of the immunoSEQ Assay, a bias-controlled multiplex PCR. In the paper's pipeline: Nucleated cell counts per sample were estimated from amplification of reference gene primers within the assay. Sequence reads were collapsed and filtered to measure the absolute abundance of every unique TCRbeta CDR3 rearrangement. Productive Simpson clonality was computed per sample as the square root of Simpson's diversity index over productive rearrangements. TCRdb took this table from immuneACCESS and kept in-frame rearrangements with V and J called. Such tables lack part of the clones; where checked against another copy, unresolved V genes explain under half of the gap, and the rest is unexplained. V and J calls and clone size follow that table, whereas D and trimming were derived from the DNA. This sample comprises a few hundred thousand clones, approximately 82% of them detected only once. The top ten clones comprise 9.7% of the sample.

CDR1 and CDR2, looked up from the germline V gene (reference sequence), are MNHNY and SVGAGI. The CDR3, from cysteine to phenylalanine, totals 16 residues. The only DNA kept is the CDR3, 48 bases in frame from the first base. V is cut back by 0 bases and J by 6 bases, with 9 bases in the junction unmatched. Worth noting for this clone: Its recognized antigen is unknown. Per-nucleotide qualities are absent, and no much larger clonotype sits a single base away.

The paper as a whole reports these results and caveats: How much clinical and demographic metadata was included differed by source and by participant, and the metadata was provided uncurated.

Whole blood was collected in K2EDTA tubes by collaborating institutions according to the institutions' own protocols. Collaborator samples were shipped for TCRbeta analysis as frozen whole blood, isolated PBMCs, or DNA extracted from either sample type. The TCR comes from a man aged 50 to 59 with active or convalescent COVID-19. Sequenced sample: peripheral blood. The receptor chain draws on TRBV6-6 and TRBJ1-2, with 8 central nucleotides matching TRBD1. In nucleotides, the sequence is TGTGCCAGCAGTTACTCCGGAGACAGGGGTTTTGATGGCTACACCTTC. Its protein reads: CASSYSGDRGFDGYTF.